Included here is one T cell receptor (beta chain) sequence, with context. Its antigen is unknown. One entry per CDR3 protein, called by TCRdb with MiXCR from the reads. The sample has tens of thousands of distinct CDR3 sequences; 62% are singletons. The sample belongs to a study of type 1 regulatory T cells. Study-wide points: Compared with non-Tr1 cells, Tr1 cells showed a narrower TCR repertoire.

Germline V lookup: CDR1 DFQATT, CDR2 SNEGSKA (reference sequence). The CDR3 length is 15 residues. V was trimmed by 2 bases and J by 5 bases, leaving 13 bases between them. This clonotype was sampled from a human donor in good health. The sequenced sample consisted of cultured non-Tr1 T cells, either the whole culture or a sorted T cell fraction (not recorded which). The chain links TRBV20-1 to TRBJ1-6; D possibly corresponds to TRBD1 (5 bases). The CDR3 here is CSARMTAGHNSPLHF. As DNA, the CDR3 is TGCAGTGCTAGAATGACGGCAGGGCATAATTCACCCCTCCACTTT.